Listed here are 26 T cell receptor beta chains from one sample, sequenced in a study of post-analysis software for immune sequencing data. The authors incorporated unique molecular identifiers into the TCR beta cDNA libraries. One entry per CDR3 protein results from TCRdb running MiXCR on the PCR reads. The sample lists roughly 670,000 distinct CDR3 sequences; approximately 59% were seen once. Study observations and caveats: About 5 TRBV segments, including TRBV5-6, TRBV5-1 and TRBV20-1, were more frequent in patients than controls.

The antigens for these receptors are not known. What was sequenced was blood. The receptors stem from a girl under 10 years old with multiple sclerosis.

This chain uses TRBV6-2 or TRBV6-3 with TRBJ2-1; D unclear. The CDR3 consists of 14 residues. Trimming stripped 2 bases from V and 4 bases from J, with 9 bases between. CDR1 is MNHEY, CDR2 SVGEGT, per germline. The CDR3 sequence: CASSYKGHYNEQFF. As DNA, the CDR3 is TGTGCCAGCAGTTACAAAGGTCATTACAATGAGCAGTTCTTC.

The chain links TRBV2 to TRBJ2-5, with 9 bases matching TRBD2. Per the germline V gene, CDR1 is SNHLY and CDR2 is FYNNEI. The CDR3 extends over 15 amino acids. V was pared by 4 bases and J by 1 base, with 4 bases of the junction left unmatched. CDR3 in DNA: TGTGCCAGCAGTGGGCTAGCGGGGCCCCAAGAGACCCAGTACTTC. Translated: CASSGLAGPQETQYF.

V usage is TRBV7-2 and J usage is TRBJ2-6; D might be TRBD1 (6 bases). The germline V gene encodes CDR1 SGHTA and CDR2 FQGNSA. The V and J ends lost 5 bases and 0 bases respectively, with 17 bases between them. The length of the CDR3 is 18 residues. The CDR3 DNA is TGTGCCAGCAGCCGCTGGACAGAGAATAGCTCTGGGGCCAACGTCCTGACTTTC. Its translation is CASSRWTENSSGANVLTF. Full variable domain (remainder filled in from reference TRBV7-2 and TRBJ2-6): GAGVSQSPSNKVTEKGKDVELRCDPISGHTALYWYRQSLGQGLEFLIYFQGNSAPDKSGLPSDRFSAERTGGSVSTLTIQRTQQEDSAVYLCASSRWTENSSGANVLTFGAGSRLTVL.

The rearrangement joins TRBV7-8 to TRBJ1-4; 7 nucleotides line up with TRBD1. V lost 7 bases and J lost 2; bases outside the gene matches: 7. The length of the CDR3 is 15 residues. CDR1 SGHVS and CDR2 FQNEAQ come from the germline V gene. This chain's CDR3 is CASTMSTGTNEKLFF. The CDR3, as DNA: TGTGCCAGCACGATGTCGACAGGGACTAATGAAAAACTGTTTTTT.

V usage is TRBV11-2 and J usage is TRBJ2-6; D remains ambiguous. The CDR3 spans 19 residues. Looked up from germline, CDR1 is SGHAT and CDR2 is FQNNGV. V lost 2 bases and J 0 bases, leaving 17 bases between the germline ends. The CDR3 protein is CASSLSLVGGSSGANVLTF. The CDR3 bases are TGTGCCAGCAGCTTAAGTTTAGTAGGTGGCAGCTCTGGGGCCAACGTCCTGACTTTC.

This clonotype has a handful of counts. V usage is TRBV20-1 and J usage is TRBJ2-5; D perhaps matches TRBD2 (5 bases). The V and J ends lost 2 bases and 5 bases respectively, with 21 bases between them. The CDR3 length is 16 residues. Per germline, CDR1 DFQATT and CDR2 SNEGSKA (reference sequence). CDR3 DNA: TGCAGTGCTAGACCCAAAGCCCGGACTCGTCGGGAGACCCAGTACTTC. Translation gives CSARPKARTRRETQYF.

The genes are TRBV12-3 or TRBV12-4 and TRBJ1-2; D gene uncertain. V dropped 6 bases and J dropped 4 bases, with 9 bases sitting between them. This CDR3 contains 12 residues. CDR3 in DNA: TGTGCCAGCAGCCCCACGTTCTATGGCTACACCTTC. Translating gives CASSPTFYGYTF.

V usage is TRBV12-3 or TRBV12-4 and J usage is TRBJ1-5; 9 positions agree with TRBD1. J lost 7 bases, V lost 2 bases, and 6 bases had no gene match. The length of the CDR3 is 15 residues. The CDR3 region is CASSLRVDRGQPQHF. DNA for the CDR3: TGTGCCAGCAGTTTACGGGTCGACAGGGGGCAGCCCCAGCATTTT.

This clonotype was counted between two and nine times. The CDR3 DNA reads as TGTGCCAGCAGCTTAGTATCCTCGGCTCTCACAGATACGCAGTATTTT. It yields the protein CASSLVSSALTDTQYF. The chain carries TRBV7-8 and TRBJ2-3, with D hard to call. With 1 base removed from V and 2 bases from J, the gap between germline ends came to 13 bases. Germline CDR1 SGHVS, CDR2 FQNEAQ. CDR3 size: 16 residues. The whole variable domain, remainder taken from reference TRBV7-8 and TRBJ2-3, is GAGVSQSPRYKVAKRGQDVALRCDPISGHVSLFWYQQALGQGPEFLTYFQNEAQLDKSGLPSDRFFAERPEGSVSTLKIQRTQQEDSAVYLCASSLVSSALTDTQYFGPGTRLTVL.

As to this clonotype: The junction and the germline gene differ at one end; a read error may be behind it. The genes are TRBV3-1 and TRBJ2-7; D is undetermined. The length of the CDR3 is 14 residues. The germline CDR1 and CDR2 sequences are LGHDT and YNNKEL (reference sequence). CDR3 in DNA: TGTGTCAGCAGCCAAGAAGTCGGCAGGTACGAGCAGTACTTC. This codes for CVSSQEVGRYEQYF.

J is TRBJ2-1 and V is TRBV7-2, with no clear D. The V gene lost 6 bases and the J gene lost 5 bases, with 8 bases spanning the gap. The length of the CDR3 is 12 residues. Germline V gene data show CDR1 as SGHTA and CDR2 as FQGNSA. CDR3 sequence: CASRAQHNEQFF. CDR3 in DNA: TGTGCCAGCAGGGCACAGCACAATGAGCAGTTCTTC.

This clonotype was counted between two and nine times. The chain employs TRBV12-3 or TRBV12-4 and TRBJ2-1, with TRBD2 matching over 10 bases. J lost 9 bases, V lost 6 bases, and 8 bases had no gene match. This CDR3 contains 14 residues. CDR3 nucleotides: TGTGCCAGCAGCCTAGCGGGAGCTCAGAGTGAGCAGTTCTTC. It translates to CASSLAGAQSEQFF.

This clonotype turned up a few times. The V call is TRBV29-1, the J call TRBJ2-5; 8 bases match TRBD1. The CDR3 runs to 14 residues. Per germline, CDR1 SQVTM and CDR2 ANQGSEA. V trimming: 0 bases; J trimming: 4 bases; junction bases outside the gene matches: 4. In nucleotides, the CDR3 is TGCAGCGTTGAAGAATTCAGGGGGCGAGAGACCCAGTACTTC. It translates to CSVEEFRGRETQYF.

Remarks on this clonotype: Germline and junction disagree at one end, which may indicate a read error. The chain has TRBV7-9 and TRBJ2-3; D unresolved. The germline V gene has CDR1 SEHNR and CDR2 FQNEAQ (reference sequence). The CDR3 consists of 13 residues. CDR3 nucleotides: TGTGCCATCAGCTTAGATGCGCGAGATACGCAGTATTTT. Residues: CAISLDARDTQYF. Full variable domain (rest looked up from reference TRBV7-9 and TRBJ2-3): DTGVSQNPRHKITKRGQNVTFRCDPISEHNRLYWYRQTLGQGPEFLTYFQNEAQLEKSRLLSDRFSAERPKGSFSTLEIQRTEQGDSAMYLCAISLDARDTQYFGPGTRLTVL.

This clonotype was picked up a small number of times. The chain is built from TRBV15 and TRBJ1-2; D is unclear. Germline assignment: CDR1 LNHNV and CDR2 YYDKDF (reference sequence). CDR3 length: 15 residues. Deletions cut 0 bases from V and 4 bases from J, with 12 bases between. CDR3 coding DNA: TGTGCCACCAGCAGAGATCTGGGCAGGACCTATGGCTACACCTTC. It codes for CATSRDLGRTYGYTF.

The V gene is TRBV29-1, the J gene TRBJ1-1, with D possibly matching TRBD1 (6 bases). Germline V gene data show CDR1 as SQVTM and CDR2 as ANQGSEA. Deletions cut 7 bases from V and 4 bases from J, with 16 bases between. CDR3 length: 13 residues. The CDR3 here is CSAGSGTITEAFF. DNA for the CDR3: TGCAGCGCCGGCTCAGGGACAATCACTGAAGCTTTCTTT.

The CDR3 reads CASSPGQGQDTQYF. CDR3 sequence (DNA): TGTGCCAGCAGCCCCGGGCAGGGCCAAGATACGCAGTATTTT. The V and J genes are TRBV4-2 and TRBJ2-3, with D tentatively TRBD1 (5 bases). The CDR3 loop spans 14 amino acids. The ends were cut back, 4 bases at V and 5 bases at J, with 13 bases in the middle. Germline CDR1 and CDR2: LGHNA and YNFKEQ.

A word on this clonotype: One end of the junction is discordant with germline, which a read error may explain. The chain joins TRBV6-5 to TRBJ2-3; 11 nucleotides align to TRBD2. The CDR3 has 14 residues. Germline loops: CDR1 MNHEY, CDR2 SVGAGI. The DNA of the CDR3 is TGTGCCGGCAGTTACGGACTAGCGGGAGATACGCAGTATTTT. Amino acids: CAGSYGLAGDTQYF.

The rearrangement uses TRBV30 and TRBJ2-3, with 9 bases fitting TRBD2. The CDR3 runs 15 residues. CDR1 and CDR2 (germline): GTSNPN, SVGIG (reference sequence). Unmatched junction bases numbered 6, after V lost 1 base and J lost 4 bases. Here the CDR3 reads CAWSALSGGPDTQYF. In nucleotides, the CDR3 is TGTGCCTGGAGTGCATTGAGCGGGGGGCCAGATACGCAGTATTTT.

The chain links TRBV7-2 to TRBJ2-1; possible D gene TRBD2, 5 bases. The CDR3 is 14 residues long. V lost 1 base and J lost 10, with 14 bases in between. Germline CDR1 is SGHTA and CDR2 is FQGNSA. CDR3 bases: TGTGCCAGCAGCTTAGTTGGGCGGCCGGGAGAGCAGTTCTTC. This sequence encodes CASSLVGRPGEQFF. The full variable domain, rest sourced from reference TRBV7-2 and TRBJ2-1, is GAGVSQSPSNKVTEKGKDVELRCDPISGHTALYWYRQSLGQGLEFLIYFQGNSAPDKSGLPSDRFSAERTGGSVSTLTIQRTQQEDSAVYLCASSLVGRPGEQFFGPGTRLTVL.

The rearrangement uses TRBV7-8 and TRBJ1-1; D gene ambiguous. The CDR3 is 12 amino acids. V lost 5 bases, J lost 5 bases, and 9 bases lay in between. Germline V CDR1 and CDR2: SGHVS, FQNEAQ. In nucleotides, the CDR3 is TGTGCCAGCAGCGATATATGGACTGAAGCTTTCTTT. It is translated as CASSDIWTEAFF.

This chain links TRBV7-2 with TRBJ2-5; D is uncertain. This CDR3 is built from 15 residues. V shed 5 bases and J shed 1 base, with 14 bases lying between them. Per germline, CDR1 SGHTA and CDR2 FQGNSA. The CDR3: CASSPPGRIQETQYF. The CDR3 DNA is TGTGCCAGCAGCCCCCCGGGTCGGATCCAAGAGACCCAGTACTTC.

In this sample, this clonotype turned up a few times. CDR3 in DNA: TGTGCCAGCAGCTTTGGGTCGGATAGCACAGATACGCAGTATTTT. Protein sequence: CASSFGSDSTDTQYF. The chain employs TRBV7-9 and TRBJ2-3, with D uncertain. The CDR3 covers 15 residues. Trimming left V 3 bases short and J 0 bases short, with 10 bases between. Germline values: CDR1 SEHNR, CDR2 FQNEAQ (reference sequence). The complete variable domain, with remaining parts taken from reference TRBV7-9 and TRBJ2-3, reads DTGVSQNPRHKITKRGQNVTFRCDPISEHNRLYWYRQTLGQGPEFLTYFQNEAQLEKSRLLSDRFSAERPKGSFSTLEIQRTEQGDSAMYLCASSFGSDSTDTQYFGPGTRLTVL.

The chain has TRBV6-2 or TRBV6-3 and TRBJ2-7; 7 bases map to TRBD2. The CDR3 sequence is 16 residues long. CDR1 and CDR2 (germline): MNHEY, SVGEGT. V trimming: 1 base; J trimming: 1 base; junction bases outside the gene matches: 7. CDR3 sequence (DNA): TGTGCCAGCAGTTACTTCGGGGGGTTTGTATCCTACGAGCAGTACTTC. This translates into CASSYFGGFVSYEQYF.

The V gene is TRBV6-5, the J gene TRBJ2-1, with 12 bases that match TRBD2. The germline CDR1 and CDR2 sequences are MNHEY and SVGAGI. This CDR3 has 17 amino acids. V dropped 4 bases and J dropped 0; count of bases not matched to a gene: 4. The CDR3 reads CASSSTSGRISYNEQFF. CDR3 nucleotide sequence: TGTGCCAGCAGTTCCACTAGCGGGAGGATCTCCTACAATGAGCAGTTCTTC.

This clonotype was detected a few times. The chain is built from TRBV20-1 and TRBJ2-5, with D unclear. The V gene lost 3 bases and the J gene lost 5 bases, with 7 bases spanning the gap. Germline V gene lookup returns CDR1 DFQATT and CDR2 SNEGSKA (reference sequence). The CDR3 has 11 amino acids. CDR3 sequence (DNA): TGCAGTGCTAGTGGCGTGGAGACCCAGTACTTC. This sequence encodes CSASGVETQYF.